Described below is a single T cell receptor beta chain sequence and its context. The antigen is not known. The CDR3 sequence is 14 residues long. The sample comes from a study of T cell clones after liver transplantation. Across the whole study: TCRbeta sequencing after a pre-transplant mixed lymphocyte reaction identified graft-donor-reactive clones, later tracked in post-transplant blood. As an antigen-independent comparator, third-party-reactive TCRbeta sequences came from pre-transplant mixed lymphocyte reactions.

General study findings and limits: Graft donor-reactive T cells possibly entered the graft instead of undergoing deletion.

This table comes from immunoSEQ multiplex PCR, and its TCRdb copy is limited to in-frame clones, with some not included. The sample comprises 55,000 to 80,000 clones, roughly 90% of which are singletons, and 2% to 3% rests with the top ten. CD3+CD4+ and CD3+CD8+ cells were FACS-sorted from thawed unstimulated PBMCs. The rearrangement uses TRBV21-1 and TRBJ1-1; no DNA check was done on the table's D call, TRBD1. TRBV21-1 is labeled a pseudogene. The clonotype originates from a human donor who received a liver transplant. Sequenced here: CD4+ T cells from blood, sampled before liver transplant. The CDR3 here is CASSKGQAIGGAFF. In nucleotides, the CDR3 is TGTGCCAGCAGCAAAGGGCAGGCCATAGGGGGAGCTTTCTTT.